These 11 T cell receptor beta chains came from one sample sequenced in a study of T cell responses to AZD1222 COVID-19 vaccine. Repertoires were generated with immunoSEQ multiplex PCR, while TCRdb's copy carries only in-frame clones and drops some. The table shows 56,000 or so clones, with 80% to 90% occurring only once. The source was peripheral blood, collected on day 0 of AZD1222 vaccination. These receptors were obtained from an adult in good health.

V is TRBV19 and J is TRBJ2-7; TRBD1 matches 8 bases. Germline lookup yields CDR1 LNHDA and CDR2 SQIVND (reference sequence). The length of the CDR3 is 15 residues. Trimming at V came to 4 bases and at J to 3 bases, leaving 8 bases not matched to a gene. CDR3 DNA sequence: TGTGCCAGTAGTACACAGGGGGTCAAGGACTACGAGCAGTACTTC. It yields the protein CASSTQGVKDYEQYF.

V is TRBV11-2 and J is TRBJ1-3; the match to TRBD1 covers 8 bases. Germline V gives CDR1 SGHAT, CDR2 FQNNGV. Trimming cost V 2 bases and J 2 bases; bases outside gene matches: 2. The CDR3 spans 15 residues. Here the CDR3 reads CASSLTGGTGNTIYF. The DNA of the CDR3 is TGTGCCAGCAGCTTAACAGGGGGGACTGGAAACACCATATATTTT.

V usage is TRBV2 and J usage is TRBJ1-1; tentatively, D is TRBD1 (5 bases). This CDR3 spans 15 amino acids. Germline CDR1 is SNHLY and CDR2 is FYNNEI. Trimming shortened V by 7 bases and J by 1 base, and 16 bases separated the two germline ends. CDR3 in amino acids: CASTQGRVENTEAFF. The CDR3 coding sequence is TGTGCCAGCACCCAGGGCAGGGTGGAGAACACTGAAGCTTTCTTT. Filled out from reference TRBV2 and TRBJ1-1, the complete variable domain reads EPEVTQTPSHQVTQMGQEVILRCVPISNHLYFYWYRQILGQKVEFLVSFYNNEISEKSEIFDDQFSVERPDGSNFTLKIRSTKLEDSAMYFCASTQGRVENTEAFFGQGTRLTVV.

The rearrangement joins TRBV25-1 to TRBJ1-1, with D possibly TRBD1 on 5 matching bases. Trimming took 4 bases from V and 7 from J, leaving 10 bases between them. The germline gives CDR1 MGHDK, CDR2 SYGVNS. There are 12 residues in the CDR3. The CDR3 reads CASSGGTYEAFF. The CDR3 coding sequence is TGTGCCAGCAGTGGGGGGACTTATGAAGCTTTCTTT.

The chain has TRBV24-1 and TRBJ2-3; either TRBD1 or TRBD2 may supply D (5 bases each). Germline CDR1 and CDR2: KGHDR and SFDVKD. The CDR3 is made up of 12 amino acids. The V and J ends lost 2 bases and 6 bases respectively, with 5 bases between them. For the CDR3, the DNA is TGTGCCACCAGTGATTGGGGGGATACGCAGTATTTT. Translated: CATSDWGDTQYF.

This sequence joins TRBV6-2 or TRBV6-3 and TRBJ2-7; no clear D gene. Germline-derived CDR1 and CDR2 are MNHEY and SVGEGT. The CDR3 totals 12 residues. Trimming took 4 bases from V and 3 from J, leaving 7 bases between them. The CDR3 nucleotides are TGTGCCAGCAGTTGGTATAACTACGAGCAGTACTTC. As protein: CASSWYNYEQYF.

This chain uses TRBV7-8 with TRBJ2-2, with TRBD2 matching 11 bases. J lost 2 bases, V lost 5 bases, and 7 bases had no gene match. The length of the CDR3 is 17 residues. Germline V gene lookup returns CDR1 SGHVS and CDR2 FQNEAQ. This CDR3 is CASSPTSGGFNTGELFF. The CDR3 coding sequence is TGTGCCAGCAGCCCCACTAGCGGGGGATTCAACACCGGGGAGCTGTTTTTT.

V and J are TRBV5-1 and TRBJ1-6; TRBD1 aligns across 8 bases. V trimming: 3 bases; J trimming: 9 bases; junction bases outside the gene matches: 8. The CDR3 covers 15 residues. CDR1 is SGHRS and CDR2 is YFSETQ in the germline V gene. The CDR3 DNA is TGCGCCAGCAGCTCTGGACAGGGAGTTAGTTCACCCCTCCACTTT. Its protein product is CASSSGQGVSSPLHF.

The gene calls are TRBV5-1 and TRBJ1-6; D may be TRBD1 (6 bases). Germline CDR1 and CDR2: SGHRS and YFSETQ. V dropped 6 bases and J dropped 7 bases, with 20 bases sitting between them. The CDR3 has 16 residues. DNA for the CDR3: TGCGCCAGCACGCGGGGGGGCCCAGGGTCCAATTCACCCCTCCACTTT. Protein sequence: CASTRGGPGSNSPLHF. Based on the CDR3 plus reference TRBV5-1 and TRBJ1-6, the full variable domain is KAGVTQTPRYLIKTRGQQVTLSCSPISGHRSVSWYQQTPGQGLQFLFEYFSETQRNKGNFPGRFSGRQFSNSRSEMNVSTLELGDSALYLCASTRGGPGSNSPLHFGNGTRLTVT.

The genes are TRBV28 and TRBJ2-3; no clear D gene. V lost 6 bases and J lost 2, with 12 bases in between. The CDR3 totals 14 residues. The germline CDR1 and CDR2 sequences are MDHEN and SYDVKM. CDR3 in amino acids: CASRKLSYTDTQYF. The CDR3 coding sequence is TGTGCCAGCAGAAAACTCAGCTACACAGATACGCAGTATTTT.

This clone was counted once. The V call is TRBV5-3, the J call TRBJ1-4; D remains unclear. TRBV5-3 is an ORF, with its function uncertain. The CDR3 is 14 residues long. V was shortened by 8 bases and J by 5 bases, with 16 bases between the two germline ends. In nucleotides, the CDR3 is TGTGCCAGTAAACTCGGGCTATCCAATGAAAAACTGTTTTTT. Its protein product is CASKLGLSNEKLFF.